Following are 25 T cell receptor beta chains from one sample sequenced in a study of T cell changes during pregnancy in multiple sclerosis. TCRdb's copy holds only in-frame clones and misses some; the assay was immunoSEQ multiplex PCR. The sample has approximately 70,000 clones, 92% seen once. Sequencing was performed on peripheral blood, taken in the second trimester of pregnancy. These receptors all come from a female donor in good health, enrolled as a control in a pregnancy study.

Relative to its sample, this clone is medium-sized (0.01 to 0.1%). The rearrangement joins TRBV6-1 to TRBJ2-7; a weak D match, TRBD2 (5 bases). V gave up 6 bases and J gave up 0 bases, with 15 bases separating them. The germline CDR1 and CDR2 sequences are MNHNS and SASEGT. The CDR3 loop spans 15 amino acids. CDR3 nucleotide sequence: TGTGCCAGCAGCGAGGAACCAACTAGCTCCTACGAGCAGTACTTC. The encoded protein is CASSEEPTSSYEQYF.

V gene TRBV6-1 combines with J gene TRBJ2-7; 9 nucleotides match TRBD1. Unmatched junction bases numbered 7, after V lost 7 bases and J lost 6 bases. This CDR3 contains 13 residues. Germline CDR1 reads MNHNS; CDR2 reads SASEGT. Written as DNA, the CDR3 is TGTGCCAGCATGGACGGACAGGGGCTCGAGCAGTACTTC. As protein: CASMDGQGLEQYF.

The chain recombines TRBV5-1 with TRBJ2-7, with a possible D match to TRBD2 (5 bases). Germline-derived CDR1 and CDR2 are SGHRS and YFSETQ. With 1 base removed from V and 2 bases from J, the gap between germline ends came to 13 bases. The CDR3 length is 15 residues. CDR3 coding DNA: TGCGCCAGCAGCTTGATTCGGGAAGAGACCTACGAGCAGTACTTC. As protein: CASSLIREETYEQYF.

A few counts support this clone. The CDR3 region is CASSSTGDGSPLHF. The DNA for the CDR3 is TGTGCCAGCAGCTCGACAGGGGACGGTTCACCCCTCCACTTT. The V gene is TRBV7-3, the J gene TRBJ1-6; TRBD1 aligns across 8 bases. Trimming cost V 4 bases and J 9 bases; bases outside gene matches: 5. The CDR3 runs to 14 residues. Germline V gene data show CDR1 as SGHTA and CDR2 as FQGTGA. Full variable domain (rest looked up from reference TRBV7-3 and TRBJ1-6): GAGVSQTPSNKVTEKGKYVELRCDPISGHTALYWYRQSLGQGPEFLIYFQGTGAADDSGLPNDRFFAVRPEGSVSTLKIQRTERGDSAVYLCASSSTGDGSPLHFGNGTRLTVT.

The chain carries TRBV27 and TRBJ2-3; TRBD2 aligns across 12 bases. Germline V gene lookup returns CDR1 MNHEY and CDR2 SMNVEV (reference sequence). The junction had 5 bases not matched to a gene; V was cut back by 6 bases and J by 1 base. The CDR3 is 16 residues long. CDR3 nucleotides: TGTGCCAGCAGATTCGGACTAGCGGGACGCACAGATACGCAGTATTTT. This codes for CASRFGLAGRTDTQYF.

The chain has TRBV28 and TRBJ1-1, with a possible D match to TRBD1 (5 bases). The CDR3 sequence is 17 residues long. Per the germline V gene, CDR1 is MDHEN and CDR2 is SYDVKM. V lost 6 bases, J lost 2 bases, and 22 bases lay in between. The chain's CDR3 is CASSRRRGILPNTEAFF. For the CDR3, the DNA is TGTGCCAGCAGCCGACGTAGGGGTATTCTGCCAAACACTGAAGCTTTCTTT.

This clone was observed once. CDR3 amino acids: CASRPGGDRDEKLFF. The DNA for the CDR3 is TGTGCCAGCCGTCCGGGGGGGGACAGGGATGAAAAACTGTTTTTT. The rearrangement uses TRBV28 and TRBJ1-4; 9 bases agree with TRBD1. CDR1 and CDR2 from the germline V gene are MDHEN and SYDVKM. The CDR3 sequence is 15 residues long. With 8 bases clipped from V and 6 bases from J, the junction kept 10 bases outside the gene matches.

The chain recombines TRBV9 with TRBJ2-3, with D possibly being TRBD2 (5 bases). V was shortened by 0 bases and J by 0 bases, with 11 bases between the two germline ends. Germline CDR1 is SGDLS and CDR2 is YYNGEE. The CDR3 covers 16 residues. CDR3: CASSVGRGASTDTQYF. The CDR3 region has the DNA TGTGCCAGCAGCGTAGGCCGGGGAGCTAGCACAGATACGCAGTATTTT.

This clone came up once. The V call is TRBV10-3, the J call TRBJ2-5; 8 positions agree with TRBD1. CDR3 length equals 14 residues. V shed 7 bases and J 3 bases; nucleotides not matched to a gene: 7. The germline gives CDR1 ENHRY, CDR2 SYGVKD. Here the CDR3 reads CAINDRGVEETQYF. As DNA, the CDR3 is TGTGCCATCAATGACAGGGGAGTCGAAGAGACCCAGTACTTC.

V and J are TRBV2 and TRBJ2-4, with 10 nucleotides matching TRBD1. With V trimmed by 2 bases and J by 15 bases, 10 bases remained unmatched. Per the germline V gene, CDR1 is SNHLY and CDR2 is FYNNEI. There are 14 residues in the CDR3. CDR3 in amino acids: CASSERDRGRPRYF. The DNA for the CDR3 is TGTGCCAGCAGTGAAAGGGACAGGGGCCGACCCAGGTACTTC.

The rearrangement links TRBV6-1 to TRBJ1-1, with D possibly being TRBD1 (5 bases). V shed 5 bases and J shed 9 bases, with 10 bases lying between them. CDR1 and CDR2 (germline): MNHNS, SASEGT. The CDR3 is 11 amino acids. As DNA, the CDR3 is TGTGCCAGCAGTAGCCAGGGTAAAGCTTTCTTT. Protein product: CASSSQGKAFF.

This clone was seen more than once but under ten times. The chain combines TRBV9 with TRBJ2-2; 11 nucleotides align to TRBD2. Germline values: CDR1 SGDLS, CDR2 YYNGEE. V gave up 0 bases and J gave up 5 bases; unmatched junction bases: 3. This CDR3 has 16 residues. CDR3 sequence: CASSVALAGETGELFF. CDR3 nucleotides: TGTGCCAGCAGCGTAGCACTAGCGGGAGAAACCGGGGAGCTGTTTTTT.

The J gene is TRBJ1-2, the V gene TRBV18, with D perhaps matching TRBD1 (6 bases). Per germline, CDR1 KGHSH and CDR2 LQKENI. V shed 3 bases and J shed 4 bases, with 9 bases lying between them. The CDR3 extends over 13 amino acids. In DNA form, the CDR3 reads TGTGCCAGCTCACCGGACAGACTCTATGGCTACACCTTC. Encoded protein: CASSPDRLYGYTF. The complete variable domain, with remaining parts taken from reference TRBV18 and TRBJ1-2, reads NAGVMQNPRHLVRRRGQEARLRCSPMKGHSHVYWYRQLPEEGLKFMVYLQKENIIDESGMPKERFSAEFPKEGPSILRIQQVVRGDSAAYFCASSPDRLYGYTFGSGTRLTVV.

This clone was counted between two and nine times. This chain uses TRBV10-1 with TRBJ2-3; TRBD2 matches 9 bases. This CDR3 is 14 amino acids long. V lost 4 bases to trimming and J lost 1 base; unmatched junction nucleotides: 0. The V gene's germline CDR1 is WNHNN and CDR2 SYGVQD (reference sequence). CDR3 sequence: CASSGTSGTDTQYF. In DNA, the CDR3 is TGCGCCAGCAGTGGGACTAGCGGCACAGATACGCAGTATTTT.

The chain links TRBV18 to TRBJ1-5; D unclear. The V end lost 0 bases, the J end lost 0 bases, and 21 bases lay between the germline ends. Germline CDR1 is KGHSH and CDR2 is LQKENI. The CDR3 consists of 20 residues. The CDR3 region has the DNA TGTGCCAGCTCACCACCAATCGGATTACTCTGGCGGCATAGCAATCAGCCCCAGCATTTT. This encodes CASSPPIGLLWRHSNQPQHF.

The chain is built from TRBV6-5 and TRBJ2-1, with 7 bases aligning to TRBD1. The CDR3 is 16 amino acids. The V and J ends lost 3 bases and 0 bases, in that order; junction bases with no gene match: 5. CDR1 MNHEY and CDR2 SVGAGI come from the germline V gene. This CDR3 is CASSYTGASSYNEQFF. The CDR3 DNA reads TGTGCCAGCAGTTATACAGGGGCGAGCTCCTACAATGAGCAGTTCTTC.

The rearrangement links TRBV6-4 to TRBJ2-1; 15 bases align to TRBD2. Germline CDR1 is MRHNA and CDR2 is SNTAGT. J gave up 7 bases and V 4 bases, and 5 bases lay outside the gene matches. The CDR3 spans 16 residues. CDR3: CASSALGTSGRNEQFF. In nucleotides, the CDR3 is TGTGCCAGCAGTGCCTTAGGGACTAGCGGGAGGAATGAGCAGTTCTTC.

The chain combines TRBV21-1 with TRBJ2-1; the table's D call of TRBD2 was not tested on the DNA. TRBV21-1 constitutes a pseudogene. The CDR3 has 16 amino acids. CDR3: CASSEAASGRDNEQFF. The DNA of the CDR3 is TGTGCCAGCAGTGAAGCGGCTAGCGGGAGGGACAATGAGCAGTTCTTC.

This chain uses TRBV4-2 with TRBJ2-1, with D possibly matching TRBD1 (5 bases). Germline loops: CDR1 LGHNA, CDR2 YNFKEQ. This CDR3 contains 15 residues. Trimming took off 1 base at V and 5 bases at J, with 12 bases between the two ends. The CDR3 coding sequence is TGTGCCAGCAGCCAAGTTGCTGGCAGGGACAATGAGCAGTTCTTC. Its translation is CASSQVAGRDNEQFF.

J is TRBJ2-3 and V is TRBV7-9; 11 bases fit TRBD2. This CDR3 is built from 15 residues. Per germline, CDR1 SEHNR and CDR2 FQNEAQ (reference sequence). V shed 7 bases, J shed 9 bases, and the junction held 12 bases outside the gene matches. The DNA of the CDR3 is TGTGCCAGCACCCAGACTAGCGGGAAGAGTGAAACGCAGTATTTT. The encoded protein is CASTQTSGKSETQYF.

The chain uses TRBV6-5 and TRBJ2-7; 8 bases are a match to TRBD2. With 4 bases clipped from V and 0 bases from J, the junction kept 5 bases outside the gene matches. The CDR3 runs to 15 residues. Germline V gives CDR1 MNHEY, CDR2 SVGAGI. As DNA, the CDR3 is TGTGCCAGCAGTTCCTTAGCGGGGAGCTCCTACGAGCAGTACTTC. It encodes CASSSLAGSSYEQYF.

CDR3 bases: TGCGCCAGTTTTGAACCGGGACAGACCTACGAGCAGTACTTC. Protein product: CASFEPGQTYEQYF. The chain employs TRBV5-1 and TRBJ2-7; the match to TRBD1 covers 7 bases. In germline, CDR1 is SGHRS, CDR2 YFSETQ. The V and J ends lost 8 bases and 2 bases, in that order; junction bases with no gene match: 10. The CDR3 runs to 14 residues.

V usage is TRBV28 and J usage is TRBJ1-1, with TRBD1 matching over 7 bases. The CDR3 length is 13 residues. Germline V gene sequence: CDR1 MDHEN, CDR2 SYDVKM. With V trimmed by 5 bases and J by 4 bases, 4 bases remained unmatched. The CDR3 bases are TGTGCCAGCAGTACAGGGGAACGCACTGAAGCTTTCTTT. Its translation: CASSTGERTEAFF.

The V and J genes are TRBV5-1 and TRBJ2-7, with D possibly being TRBD2 (5 bases). Trimming stripped 1 base from V and 0 bases from J, with 11 bases between. The CDR3 runs 15 residues. The germline gives CDR1 SGHRS, CDR2 YFSETQ. DNA for the CDR3: TGCGCCAGCAGCTTGCTGAGCGGTCACTCCTACGAGCAGTACTTC. Translated, it gives CASSLLSGHSYEQYF.

The chain has TRBV11-3 and TRBJ2-3, with TRBD2 matching 9 bases. This CDR3 is 15 amino acids long. Trimming took 5 bases from V and 3 from J; bases not matched to a gene: 6. Germline lookup yields CDR1 SGHNT and CDR2 YENEEA. DNA of the CDR3: TGTGCCAGCAGCAAGGGGCTAGCGGGAACAGATACGCAGTATTTT. Protein sequence: CASSKGLAGTDTQYF.